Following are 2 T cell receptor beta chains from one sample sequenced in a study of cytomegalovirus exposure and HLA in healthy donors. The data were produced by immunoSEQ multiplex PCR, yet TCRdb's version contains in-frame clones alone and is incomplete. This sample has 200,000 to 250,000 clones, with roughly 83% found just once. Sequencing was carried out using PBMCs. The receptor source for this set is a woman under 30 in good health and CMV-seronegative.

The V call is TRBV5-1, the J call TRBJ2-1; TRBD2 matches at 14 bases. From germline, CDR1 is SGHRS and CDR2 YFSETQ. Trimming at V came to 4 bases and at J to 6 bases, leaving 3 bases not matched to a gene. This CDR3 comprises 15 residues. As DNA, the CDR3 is TGCGCCAGCAGCGGGACTAGCGGGAGTCTCAATGAGCAGTTCTTC. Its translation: CASSGTSGSLNEQFF.

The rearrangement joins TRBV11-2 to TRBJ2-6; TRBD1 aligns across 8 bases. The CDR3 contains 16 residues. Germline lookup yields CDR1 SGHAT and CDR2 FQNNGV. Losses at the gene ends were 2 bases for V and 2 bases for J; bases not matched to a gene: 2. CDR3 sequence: CASSLRTGTGANVLTF. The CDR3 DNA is TGTGCCAGCAGCTTAAGGACAGGGACTGGGGCCAACGTCCTGACTTTC.